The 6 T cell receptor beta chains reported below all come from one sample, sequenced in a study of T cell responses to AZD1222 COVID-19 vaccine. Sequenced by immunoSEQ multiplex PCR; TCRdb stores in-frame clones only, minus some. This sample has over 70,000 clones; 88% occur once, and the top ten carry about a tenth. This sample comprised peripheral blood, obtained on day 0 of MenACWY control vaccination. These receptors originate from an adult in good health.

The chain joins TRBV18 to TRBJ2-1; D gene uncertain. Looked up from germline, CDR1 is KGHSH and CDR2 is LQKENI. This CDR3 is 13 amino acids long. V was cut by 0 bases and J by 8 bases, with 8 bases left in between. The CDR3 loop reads CASSPPQYYEQFF. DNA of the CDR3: TGTGCCAGCTCACCACCACAATACTATGAGCAGTTCTTC.

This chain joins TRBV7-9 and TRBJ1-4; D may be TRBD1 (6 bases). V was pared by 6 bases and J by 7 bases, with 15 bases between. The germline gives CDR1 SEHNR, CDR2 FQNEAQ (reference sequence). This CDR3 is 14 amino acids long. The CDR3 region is CASSLAGVVEKLFF. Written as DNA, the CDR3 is TGTGCCAGCAGTCTAGCAGGGGTAGTTGAAAAACTGTTTTTT.

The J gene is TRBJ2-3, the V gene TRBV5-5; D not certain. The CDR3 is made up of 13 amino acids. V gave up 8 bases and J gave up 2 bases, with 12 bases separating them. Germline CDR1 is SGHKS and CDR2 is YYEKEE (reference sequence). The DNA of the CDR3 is TGTGCCAGTGACCAAGACTTCACAGATACGCAGTATTTT. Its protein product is CASDQDFTDTQYF.

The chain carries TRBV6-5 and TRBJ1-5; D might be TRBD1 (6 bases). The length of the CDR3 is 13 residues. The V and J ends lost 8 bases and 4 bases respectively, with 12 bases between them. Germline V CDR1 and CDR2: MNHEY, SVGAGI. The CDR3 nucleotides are TGTGCCAGCGGACAGATCCTAAATCAGCCCCAGCATTTT. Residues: CASGQILNQPQHF.

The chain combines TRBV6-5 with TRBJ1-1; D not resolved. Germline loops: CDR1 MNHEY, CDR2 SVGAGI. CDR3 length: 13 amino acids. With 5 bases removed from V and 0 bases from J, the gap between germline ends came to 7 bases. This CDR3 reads CASSPRMNTEAFF. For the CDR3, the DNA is TGTGCCAGCAGTCCCCGCATGAACACTGAAGCTTTCTTT.

The CDR3 spells CSVVGDRINTGELFF. The CDR3 region has the DNA TGCAGCGTTGTGGGGGACAGGATTAACACCGGGGAGCTGTTTTTT. The chain is built from TRBV29-1 and TRBJ2-2; 8 bases are shared with TRBD1. J lost 2 bases, V lost 4 bases, and 6 bases had no gene match. The germline gives CDR1 SQVTM, CDR2 ANQGSEA. The CDR3 is 15 amino acids.